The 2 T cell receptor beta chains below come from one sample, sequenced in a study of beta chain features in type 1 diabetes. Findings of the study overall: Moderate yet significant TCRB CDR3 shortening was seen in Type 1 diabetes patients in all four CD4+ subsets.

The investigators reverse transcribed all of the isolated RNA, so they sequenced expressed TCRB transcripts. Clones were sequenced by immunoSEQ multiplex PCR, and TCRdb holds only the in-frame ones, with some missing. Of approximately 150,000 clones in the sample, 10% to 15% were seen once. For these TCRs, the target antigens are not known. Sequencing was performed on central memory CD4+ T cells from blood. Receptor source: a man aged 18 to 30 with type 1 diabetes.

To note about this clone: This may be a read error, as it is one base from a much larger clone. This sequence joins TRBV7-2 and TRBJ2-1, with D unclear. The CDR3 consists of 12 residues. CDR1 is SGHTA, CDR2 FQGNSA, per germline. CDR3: CASSLGWNGQFF. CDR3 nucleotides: TGTGCCAGCAGCTTAGGCTGGAATGGGCAGTTCTTC.

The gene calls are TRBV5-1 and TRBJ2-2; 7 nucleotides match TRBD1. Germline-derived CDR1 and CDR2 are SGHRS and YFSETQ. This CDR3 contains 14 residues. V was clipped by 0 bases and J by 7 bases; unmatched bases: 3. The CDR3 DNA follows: TGCGCCAGCAGCTTGGGACAGGGTGTCGGGGAGCTGTTTTTT. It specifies CASSLGQGVGELFF.